This record looks at one T cell receptor (beta chain) sequence and its context. No cognate antigen has been identified for it. Per-base qualities were not stored, and no clone one base away is much larger. The Quick-DNA Microprep Kit was used to extract genomic DNA from the sorted cells. Amplification of TCRbeta DNA was done with the immunoSEQ hsTCRbeta kit, following the protocol from the manufacturer. An Illumina MiSeq instrument was used to sequence the TCRbeta libraries. The published analysis was carried out like this. After out-of-frame sequences were removed, 2,204,828 distinct TCRbeta sequences remained, averaging about 67,000 per individual. Two values were used to score each individual: the count of roughly 180 previously reported CMV-associated TCRbeta sequences and the total count of productive distinct TCRbeta sequences. A beta-binomial model was reimplemented in Python, and scikit-learn random forests with default parameters were trained on data from the US cohort. Classifier performance on the Belgian cohort was summarized as median AUC with percentile confidence intervals calculated over 10,000 bootstrap iterations. As stored in TCRdb, this immuneACCESS dataset retains in-frame rearrangements with V and J assigned. A fraction of the clones does not appear; measured against another copy, unresolved V genes explain less than half of the discrepancy, and the remainder lacks a known reason. That table furnishes V, J and clone size, whereas the DNA furnished D and trimming. Across this sample there are approximately 44,000 clones, with about three quarters seen only once. 5% to 7.5% of the sample goes to the ten largest clones.

The CDR3 measures 11 amino acids from cysteine to phenylalanine. Just the 33-base CDR3 DNA is kept, in frame starting at base 1. The germline V gene gives CDR1 as ENHRY and CDR2 as SYGVKD. V gives up 6 bases and J gives up 5 bases, and the segment between their germline ends measures 4 bases. This sample was taken from a study of memory CD4+ T cells and cytomegalovirus serostatus (dated by TCRdb to the late 2010s). Notes on the research overall: The cohort comprised around 35 healthy Belgian adults, 9 CMV seropositive and some 24 CMV seronegative. To replicate a published TCR-based CMV serostatus classifier, the study sequenced CD4+ memory TCRbeta repertoires from a Belgian cohort whose cytomegalovirus serostatus was known.

The study at large found these results: Among the 160 or so previously reported CMV-associated TCRbeta sequences, some 70 showed up in the CD4+ memory repertoires, with each one found in between one and five individuals. For CMV serostatus prediction, a median bootstrapped AUC of approximately 0.95 was reached with the original framework, and a median bootstrapped AUC of approximately 0.9 was reached with a US-trained random forest. The original-framework classifier achieved a median bootstrapped AUC of 0.95 with a 95% CI of 0.76-1.00 on the Belgian cohort. Only CD4+CD45RO+ memory cells were sequenced, in contrast to the original study, in which naive and memory CD4+ and CD8+ populations were covered. Results were interpreted as suggesting that the CMV-associated TCR signature is largely present in the CD4+ memory repertoire.

A FACSAria II was used to sort memory CD4+ T cells, defined as single viable CD3+CD4+CD8-CD45RO+ cells. CMV serostatus was determined using a Roche Elecsys assay that detects serum IgG against CMV pp150, pp28, p38 and p52. Once the samples were thawed, total CD4+ T cells were enriched through positive selection using CD4 magnetic microbeads. The samples came from a different study that was designed specifically to examine the CD4+ T cell memory repertoire. Peripheral blood mononuclear cells were isolated and cryopreserved according to standard operating procedures, and serum was stored at -80 degrees C. The staining used CD3-PerCP (BW264/56), CD4-APC (RPA-T4), CD45RO-PE (UCHT1) and CD8-Pacific Orange (3B5) antibodies, and Sytox blue was used to exclude non-viable cells.

Sequencing was carried out using memory CD4+ T cells from blood. Here the chain combines TRBV10-3 and TRBJ1-4; too little of a D gene remains to name it. The origin of this receptor is an adult in good health and CMV-seronegative. The DNA sequence is as follows: TGTGCCATCAGGGGAAATGAAAAACTGTTTTTT. It translates to CAIRGNEKLFF.